This T cell receptor beta chain was retrieved from a study of T cell responses to AZD1222 COVID-19 vaccine. Broader study findings: Scientists sampled the repertoires only once the peak T cell response had passed.

Profiled with immunoSEQ multiplex PCR; TCRdb holds only in-frame clones, not every one. Counted here are about 110,000 clones, 70% to 90% occurring once; the ten biggest clones make up over 2%. Between the trimmed V and J ends, which lost 4 bases and 7 bases, there was a span of 16 bases. This CDR3 has 15 residues. Per the germline V gene, CDR1 is SGHVS and CDR2 is FQNEAQ. With respect to this clone: As yet, its antigen is unknown.

Source: peripheral blood, taken 28 days after the second AZD1222 dose. The receptor comes from an adult who received the AZD1222 COVID-19 vaccine. The J gene is TRBJ1-4, the V gene TRBV7-8, with D perhaps TRBD1 (6 bases). The CDR3 sequence is CASSSTQGIGEKLFF. DNA for the CDR3: TGTGCCAGCAGCTCCACCCAGGGGATCGGTGAAAAACTGTTTTTT.